The clone carrying this TCR beta chain was counted ten times or more. This CDR3 contains 13 residues. CDR1 is DFQATT and CDR2 is SNEGSKA in the germline V gene (reference sequence). V lost 5 bases, J lost 9 bases, and 5 bases stayed unmatched. This specimen comes from a study of spatial heterogeneity in lung cancer. On the study more broadly: Beta-chain sequences consistently outnumbered alpha-chain sequences in detection.

Specified time point: sample taken at primary tumor resection. The donor population consisted of some 70 patients with untreated, early-stage non-small cell lung cancer. Whole RNA, which was extracted from tumor, nontumor lung tissue or frozen PBMC, was sequenced without any cell sorting. Using its own MiXCR run on the 5' RACE reads, TCRdb lists one record per CDR3 protein. The table lists about 35,000 distinct CDR3 sequences, approximately 3.1% of them singletons. Sequencing was performed on normal lung tissue next to the tumor, taken at surgery. The source of this sequence is a male donor with early-stage non-small cell lung cancer. The chain couples TRBV20-1 to TRBJ1-6; 9 bases map to TRBD1. CDR3 coding DNA: TGCAGTGCTCGCACAGGGGGCAGTTCACCCCTCCACTTT. Translation gives CSARTGGSSPLHF.